The TCR beta chain under discussion was sequenced for a study of blood T cell repertoires in COVID-19. Across the study: Sites in the United States, Italy and Spain provided acute and convalescent COVID-19 samples. PBMCs, B-cell-depleted T cells, or T cells provided the cDNA or gDNA that made up the material.

The CDR3 spans 14 residues. CDR1 is KGHSH, CDR2 LQKENI, per germline. The ends lost 6 bases at V and 6 bases at J; junction bases unmatched: 4. Methods used by the authors: How many nucleated cells were present was estimated from reference gene primer amplification. Data came from immunoSEQ multiplex PCR; TCRdb stores just in-frame clones and leaves some out. V and J calls and clone size follow that table, whereas D and trimming were derived from the DNA. The data show around 47,000 clones, with 85% to 90% seen just once and 8% to 10% held by the top ten. The chain links TRBV18 to TRBJ1-4, with TRBD1 identical over 10 bases. Input material: peripheral blood. This TCR derives from a man aged 45-60 years with active COVID-19. As DNA, the CDR3 is TGTGCCAGCTCCTCCGGGACAGGGGATGAAAAACTGTTTTTT. Translated: CASSSGTGDEKLFF.